This TCR beta chain was sequenced in a study of OX40 agonist ivuxolimab in advanced cancers. As for the study in general: Three patients responded partially, comprising one with hepatocellular carcinoma and two with cutaneous melanoma. Study findings and constraints: CD8+ T cells averaged more expanded clones than CD4+.

Clones were read by immunoSEQ multiplex PCR, and TCRdb kept only the in-frame ones, dropping some. The table lists 60,000 to 70,000 clones, about 88% of them singletons. A note on this clone: Its antigen is still unknown.

V was cut by 0 bases and J by 5 bases, with 13 bases left in between. In germline, CDR1 is MNHNS, CDR2 SASEGT. This CDR3 region has 15 residues. Sampled blood was obtained at baseline, cycle 4 day 1, and cycle 7 day 1. This receptor was taken from an adult with an advanced solid tumor such as melanoma, head and neck, liver or kidney cancer. The rearrangement uses TRBV6-1 and TRBJ2-5; TRBD1 or TRBD2 may be the D gene (5 bases each). The sample in question was CD4+ or CD8+ T cells sorted from blood, obtained in a trial of the OX40 agonist ivuxolimab. The CDR3 loop reads CASSEAGRERETQYF. The CDR3 coding sequence is TGTGCCAGCAGTGAAGCCGGCAGGGAGAGGGAGACCCAGTACTTC.